The 24 T cell receptor beta chains in this list originate from one sample, sequenced in a study of identical twins. TCRdb re-called the 5' RACE reads through MiXCR, storing one row per CDR3 protein. Altogether 650,000 to 750,000 distinct CDR3 sequences are present, less than 25% being singletons, with the ten largest covering around 4.5%. The same data also contributed to another study, on T cells expressing NK-cell markers.

The sequenced material came from PBMCs. The receptors originated from a woman under 30 in good health.

V gene TRBV5-1 combines with J gene TRBJ2-7, with D possibly being TRBD1 (5 bases). The CDR3 is 11 residues long. V was shortened by 4 bases and J by 12 bases, with 14 bases between the two germline ends. CDR1 SGHRS and CDR2 YFSETQ come from the germline V gene. The CDR3 bases are TGCGCCAGCAGCAACGGACAATGGCTGTACTTC. This translates into CASSNGQWLYF.

This clonotype showed up many times. The rearrangement uses TRBV5-6 and TRBJ2-7; D is ambiguous. The V gene's germline CDR1 is SGHDT and CDR2 YYEEEE. The CDR3 is made up of 13 amino acids. Trimming shortened V by 1 base and J by 6 bases, and 11 bases separated the two germline ends. The CDR3 region is CASSLTLNREQYF. As DNA, the CDR3 is TGTGCCAGCAGCTTGACTCTCAACCGCGAGCAGTACTTC.

The chain recombines TRBV15 with TRBJ1-1, with D unresolved. Germline V gene lookup returns CDR1 LNHNV and CDR2 YYDKDF (reference sequence). This CDR3 has 13 residues. The V end lost 1 base, the J end lost 11 bases, and 14 bases lay between the germline ends. The CDR3 coding sequence is TGTGCCACCAGCAGAGTACGGCGCAAAGGGGCTTTCTTT. Its protein is CATSRVRRKGAFF.

This chain connects TRBV28 to TRBJ2-7, with D perhaps matching TRBD1 (5 bases). Germline V gene data show CDR1 as MDHEN and CDR2 as SYDVKM. The CDR3 extends over 14 amino acids. Trimming cost V 5 bases and J 1 base, with 12 bases left between them. CDR3 nucleotide sequence: TGTGCCAGCAGTCCCCCGACAGCGTCCTACGAGCAGTACTTC. Translated, it gives CASSPPTASYEQYF.

The chain is built from TRBV6-1 and TRBJ2-5, with 8 bases lining up with TRBD2. CDR3 length: 13 amino acids. Germline lookup yields CDR1 MNHNS and CDR2 SASEGT. Germline trimming cut 6 bases from V and 3 bases from J; bases unmatched to any gene: 3. The CDR3 DNA is TGTGCCAGCAGGGGACTAGGAAAAGAGACCCAGTACTTC. Amino acids: CASRGLGKETQYF.

The chain recombines TRBV20-1 with TRBJ1-2; tentative D call: TRBD1 (5 bases). The CDR3 contains 14 residues. V lost 3 bases and J 1 base, leaving 12 bases between the germline ends. The germline V gene has CDR1 DFQATT and CDR2 SNEGSKA (reference sequence). The CDR3 protein is CSARSGRHNYGYTF. CDR3 nucleotides: TGCAGTGCTAGGTCGGGACGGCATAACTATGGCTACACCTTC.

This clonotype showed up just once. The chain carries TRBV20-1 and TRBJ2-7, with TRBD1 as a possible D gene (6 bases). The germline V gene encodes CDR1 DFQATT and CDR2 SNEGSKA (reference sequence). The CDR3 totals 12 residues. The V gene lost 7 bases and the J gene lost 2 bases, with 12 bases spanning the gap. This chain's CDR3 is CSGLGTPYEQYF. The CDR3 DNA reads as TGCAGTGGCCTTGGGACACCCTACGAGCAGTACTTC.

V is TRBV12-3 or TRBV12-4 and J is TRBJ2-2; 9 bases line up with TRBD1. With 5 bases clipped from V and 3 bases from J, the junction kept 7 bases outside the gene matches. The CDR3 runs 16 residues. CDR3 in amino acids: CASSPRTGVDTGELFF. CDR3 nucleotides: TGTGCCAGCAGTCCTCGGACAGGGGTGGACACCGGGGAGCTGTTTTTT.

This clonotype occurred a few times. CDR3 loop: CSARASGIDEQFF. The CDR3 DNA follows: TGCAGTGCTCGGGCTAGCGGGATCGATGAGCAGTTCTTC. V and J are TRBV20-1 and TRBJ2-1; 9 nucleotides align to TRBD2. Germline lookup yields CDR1 DFQATT and CDR2 SNEGSKA (reference sequence). The CDR3 is made up of 13 amino acids. Trimming took 5 bases from V and 8 from J; bases not matched to a gene: 7.

This chain uses TRBV12-3 or TRBV12-4 with TRBJ2-7, with no clear D. V lost 5 bases to trimming and J lost 2 bases, with 19 bases between them. CDR3 length: 16 amino acids. CDR3 sequence reads: CASSPRFTQLPYEQYF. Written as DNA, the CDR3 is TGTGCCAGCAGTCCACGATTTACGCAACTCCCCTACGAGCAGTACTTC.

A note on this clonotype: A much larger clone lies one base from this, so it may be a read error. The chain joins TRBV29-1 to TRBJ1-1; D is uncertain. The CDR3 is 11 residues long. Germline V CDR1 and CDR2: SQVTM, ANQGSEA. With 4 bases removed from V and 1 base from J, the gap between germline ends came to 4 bases. CDR3: CSVAANTEAFF. The CDR3 DNA is TGCAGCGTTGCGGCGAACACTGAAGCTTTCTTT. The full variable domain, with the rest looked up from reference TRBV29-1 and TRBJ1-1, is SAVISQKPSRDICQRGTSLTIQCQVDSQVTMMFWYRQQPGQSLTLIATANQGSEATYESGFVIDKFPISRPNLTFSTLTVSNMSPEDSSIYLCSVAANTEAFFGQGTRLTVV.

This clonotype occurred a few times. The chain has TRBV3-1 and TRBJ1-2; D is uncertain. Germline CDR1 LGHDT, CDR2 YNNKEL (reference sequence). The germline V and J ends were trimmed by 1 base and 5 bases, with 11 bases remaining between them. This CDR3 region has 14 residues. CDR3 amino acids: CASSQGGLRYGYTF. The DNA of the CDR3 is TGTGCCAGCAGCCAAGGAGGGCTCCGATATGGCTACACCTTC.

The sample holds a few counts of this clonotype. V usage is TRBV6-1 and J usage is TRBJ1-2; D perhaps matches TRBD1 (5 bases). Per germline, CDR1 MNHNS and CDR2 SASEGT. Trimming pared 7 bases from V and 8 bases from J, leaving 23 bases between. This CDR3 contains 15 residues. The CDR3 nucleotides are TGTGCCAGCACTCACGGCGGGACTCTGGCTGGGGGCTACACCTTC. Translated: CASTHGGTLAGGYTF.

This clonotype turned up a few times. The chain carries TRBV5-1 and TRBJ2-1, with TRBD2 identical over 8 bases. This CDR3 comprises 16 residues. Germline assignment: CDR1 SGHRS and CDR2 YFSETQ. Trimming removed 5 bases from V and 2 bases from J; junction bases left unmatched: 9. As DNA, the CDR3 is TGCGCCAGCAGTACCTTAGCGGGGCAGACCTACAATGAGCAGTTCTTC. Translated: CASSTLAGQTYNEQFF.

The chain carries TRBV15 and TRBJ1-1; D is perhaps TRBD1 (6 bases). The CDR3 loop spans 15 amino acids. The germline gives CDR1 LNHNV, CDR2 YYDKDF (reference sequence). V dropped 1 base and J dropped 3 bases, with 12 bases sitting between them. The CDR3 sequence is CATSRGTGRDTEAFF. DNA of the CDR3: TGTGCCACCAGCAGAGGAACAGGGCGGGACACTGAAGCTTTCTTT.

This clonotype was counted between two and nine times. The chain employs TRBV7-2 and TRBJ1-3, with TRBD1 identical over 7 bases. The germline V gene has CDR1 SGHTA and CDR2 FQGNSA. The V segment lost 1 base and the J segment 6 bases; nucleotides outside the gene matches: 6. This CDR3 is 15 amino acids long. CDR3 in DNA: TGTGCCAGCAGCTTAGGAGGGGGCTCGACAAACACCATATATTTT. Protein product: CASSLGGGSTNTIYF. The complete variable domain, with remaining parts taken from reference TRBV7-2 and TRBJ1-3, reads GAGVSQSPSNKVTEKGKDVELRCDPISGHTALYWYRQSLGQGLEFLIYFQGNSAPDKSGLPSDRFSAERTGGSVSTLTIQRTQQEDSAVYLCASSLGGGSTNTIYFGEGSWLTVV.

This clonotype has only a few counts. The rearrangement links TRBV20-1 to TRBJ2-7; D tentatively fits TRBD1 or TRBD2 (7 bases each). The CDR3 extends over 13 amino acids. V dropped 4 bases and J dropped 2 bases, with 12 bases sitting between them. Germline V gene lookup returns CDR1 DFQATT and CDR2 SNEGSKA (reference sequence). This chain's CDR3 is CSAKRDSAYEQYF. As DNA, the CDR3 is TGCAGTGCTAAGCGGGACAGTGCCTACGAGCAGTACTTC.

This clonotype was picked up many times. The J gene is TRBJ1-6, the V gene TRBV27; D call uncertain. The CDR3 runs 13 residues. V lost 4 bases and J lost 7, with 8 bases in between. The germline gives CDR1 MNHEY, CDR2 SMNVEV (reference sequence). CDR3 loop: CASSSRQNSPLHF. The CDR3 region has the DNA TGTGCCAGCAGTTCACGACAAAATTCACCCCTCCACTTT.

This chain uses TRBV9 with TRBJ2-6; D possibly corresponds to TRBD1 (5 bases). Germline V lookup: CDR1 SGDLS, CDR2 YYNGEE. This CDR3 is 15 amino acids long. The V gene lost 0 bases and the J gene lost 3 bases, with 7 bases spanning the gap. The chain's CDR3 is CASSVVGLGANVLTF. In nucleotides, the CDR3 is TGTGCCAGCAGCGTAGTGGGGCTTGGGGCCAACGTCCTGACTTTC.

This clonotype occurred a few times. The V call is TRBV20-1, the J call TRBJ2-5; 11 bases line up with TRBD2. V shed 3 bases and J 5 bases; nucleotides not matched to a gene: 5. Germline V CDR1 and CDR2: DFQATT, SNEGSKA (reference sequence). The CDR3 is 14 amino acids. CDR3 sequence (DNA): TGCAGTGCTAGGTATAGCGGGAGGGCTGAGACCCAGTACTTC. Translated, it gives CSARYSGRAETQYF.

This clonotype was counted a few times. CDR3 in DNA: TGCAGTGCTAGTGGGGGGAGGAACTCCTACAATGAGCAGTTCTTC. Its protein product is CSASGGRNSYNEQFF. The chain combines TRBV20-1 with TRBJ2-1, with D possibly TRBD2 on 6 matching bases. This CDR3 comprises 15 residues. From germline, CDR1 is DFQATT and CDR2 SNEGSKA (reference sequence). Trimming took off 3 bases at V and 0 bases at J, with 12 bases between the two ends.

The rearrangement uses TRBV5-1 and TRBJ2-5; 12 bases agree with TRBD1. The CDR3 extends over 15 amino acids. Germline V gives CDR1 SGHRS, CDR2 YFSETQ. After removal of 4 bases from V and 5 bases from J, the junction contained 6 bases not matched to a gene. Written as DNA, the CDR3 is TGCGCCAGCAGCCCGGGACAGGGGGCGGGGGAGACCCAGTACTTC. Translated: CASSPGQGAGETQYF.

V usage is TRBV5-1 and J usage is TRBJ2-1; D not resolved. Germline lookup yields CDR1 SGHRS and CDR2 YFSETQ. V lost 0 bases and J 8 bases, leaving 15 bases between the germline ends. The CDR3 sequence is 15 residues long. The CDR3 bases are TGCGCCAGCAGCTTGGCCCACGGCTTTGTCGATGAGCAGTTCTTC. As protein: CASSLAHGFVDEQFF.

This chain links TRBV6-2 or TRBV6-3 with TRBJ2-3; 8 positions agree with TRBD2. V lost 7 bases and J lost 0; bases outside the gene matches: 6. In germline, CDR1 is MNHEY, CDR2 SVGEGT. CDR3 length: 15 residues. CDR3 residues: CASKQRGLSTDTQYF. The CDR3 DNA sequence: TGTGCCAGCAAACAGCGGGGGCTTAGCACAGATACGCAGTATTTT.